One and the same sample provided the 31 T cell receptor beta chains below, sequenced in a study of long-term antiretroviral therapy in people with HIV. Researchers report immunoSEQ v3.0 was run at survey level. Sequenced by immunoSEQ multiplex PCR; TCRdb stores in-frame clones only, minus some. This sample has 20,000 to 30,000 clones, with around 85% found just once. The sample consisted of unsorted PBMCs, taken 2.3 years after starting antiretroviral therapy. Receptors originate from a man between 35 and 55 years old with HIV.

This sequence joins TRBV27 and TRBJ2-2; no definite D call. The V end was cut by 5 bases, the J end by 6 bases, with 13 bases between. This CDR3 is 14 amino acids long. Germline V gene sequence: CDR1 MNHEY, CDR2 SMNVEV (reference sequence). The CDR3 here is CASSDDGGPGELFF. For the CDR3, the DNA is TGTGCCAGCAGTGATGACGGCGGACCCGGGGAGCTGTTTTTT.

The J gene is TRBJ1-3, the V gene TRBV13; weak D call: TRBD1 (5 bases). Germline V gene lookup returns CDR1 PRHDT and CDR2 FYEKMQ (reference sequence). This CDR3 region has 17 residues. Trimming removed 0 bases from V and 0 bases from J, with 12 bases in between. Written as DNA, the CDR3 is TGTGCCAGCAGCTTAGGAAGGTTGGGGGGCTCTGGAAACACCATATATTTT. Translation gives CASSLGRLGGSGNTIYF.

CDR3 residues: CASSEAGPRRRRTEAFF. CDR3 DNA: TGTGCCAGCAGTGAAGCGGGCCCGCGGAGGAGGAGGACTGAAGCTTTCTTT. The chain uses TRBV6-1 and TRBJ1-1; D call uncertain. The CDR3 has 17 residues. CDR1 MNHNS and CDR2 SASEGT come from the germline V gene. The ends were cut back, 0 bases at V and 5 bases at J, with 19 bases in the middle.

The V call is TRBV19, the J call TRBJ2-5; no clear D gene. The V gene's germline CDR1 is LNHDA and CDR2 SQIVND (reference sequence). The V and J ends lost 1 base and 4 bases respectively, with 13 bases between them. CDR3 length: 15 amino acids. CDR3 loop: CASSIGYGFGETQYF. In nucleotides, the CDR3 is TGTGCCAGTAGTATAGGGTACGGGTTCGGAGAGACCCAGTACTTC.

V usage is TRBV7-2 and J usage is TRBJ2-1; D is perhaps TRBD1 or TRBD2 (5 bases each). The CDR3 length is 12 residues. V lost 5 bases and J lost 15, with 17 bases in between. Germline CDR1 and CDR2: SGHTA and FQGNSA. The CDR3 sequence: CASSRPGTEWFF. The CDR3, as DNA: TGTGCCAGCAGCCGTCCCGGGACGGAGTGGTTCTTC.

The CDR3 nucleotides are TGCAGCGCCGAGTGGCAGCCCGAGGGGGAGCAGTACTTC. Its translation: CSAEWQPEGEQYF. The genes are TRBV29-1 and TRBJ2-7; possibly TRBD1 or TRBD2 for D (5 bases each). The CDR3 has 13 residues. V lost 7 bases and J lost 7, with 20 bases in between. CDR1 and CDR2 (germline): SQVTM, ANQGSEA.

The chain has TRBV7-9 and TRBJ2-3, with D unclear. CDR3 length: 12 residues. Germline V gives CDR1 SEHNR, CDR2 FQNEAQ (reference sequence). V was clipped by 0 bases and J by 9 bases, with 7 bases between them. CDR3 sequence (DNA): TGTGCCAGCAGCTTAGCGGCAGTGACGCAGTATTTT. This sequence encodes CASSLAAVTQYF.

This clone has just a few counts. The rearrangement links TRBV7-9 to TRBJ2-7; 10 nucleotides align to TRBD1. J was trimmed by 5 bases and V by 5 bases; bases with no gene match: 6. Germline V gene data show CDR1 as SEHNR and CDR2 as FQNEAQ (reference sequence). The length of the CDR3 is 14 residues. This CDR3 reads CASSAGQGNHEQYF. The CDR3 coding sequence is TGTGCCAGCAGCGCGGGACAGGGGAACCACGAGCAGTACTTC.

The chain recombines TRBV6-1 with TRBJ2-2; 10 nucleotides line up with TRBD2. This CDR3 comprises 18 residues. Germline-derived CDR1 and CDR2 are MNHNS and SASEGT. Trimming cost V 2 bases and J 6 bases; bases outside gene matches: 12. As DNA, the CDR3 is TGTGCCAGCAGTGAATGGGGGAGCGGGAGGGCCGAAGCCGGGGAGCTGTTTTTT. This encodes CASSEWGSGRAEAGELFF.

The rearrangement joins TRBV5-1 to TRBJ2-5; TRBD1 aligns across 11 bases. The CDR3 consists of 15 residues. The germline CDR1 and CDR2 sequences are SGHRS and YFSETQ. With 4 bases clipped from V and 2 bases from J, the junction kept 4 bases outside the gene matches. CDR3 coding DNA: TGCGCCAGCAGCCAGGACAGGGGGCGGCAAGAGACCCAGTACTTC. Residues: CASSQDRGRQETQYF.

The genes are TRBV30 and TRBJ1-1; D might be TRBD1 (6 bases). The CDR3 has 16 residues. Germline V gene sequence: CDR1 GTSNPN, CDR2 SVGIG (reference sequence). V was cut by 1 base and J by 3 bases, with 18 bases left in between. Written as DNA, the CDR3 is TGTGCCTGGAGTGCCATACCGGACAGCCCTTACACTGAAGCTTTCTTT. Amino acids: CAWSAIPDSPYTEAFF.

As DNA, the CDR3 is TGTGCCAGCAGTGAAGCGGGCGGAGAAGGCTACAATGAGCAGTTCTTC. Amino acids: CASSEAGGEGYNEQFF. The rearrangement links TRBV2 to TRBJ2-1; D unresolved. The germline CDR1 and CDR2 sequences are SNHLY and FYNNEI. V lost 0 bases, J lost 3 bases, and 12 bases lay in between. This CDR3 spans 16 amino acids.

V gene TRBV6-5 combines with J gene TRBJ1-2; D not certain. CDR1 and CDR2 from the germline V gene are MNHEY and SVGAGI. CDR3 length: 15 residues. With 4 bases removed from V and 11 bases from J, the gap between germline ends came to 23 bases. CDR3 in DNA: TGTGCCAGCAGTTCCTGGTCCCTCGAAGAACTTCGTTACACCTTC. It translates to CASSSWSLEELRYTF.

The J gene is TRBJ1-1, the V gene TRBV6-5; 7 nucleotides match TRBD1. The CDR3 length is 14 residues. V lost 6 bases and J lost 5; bases outside the gene matches: 9. Looked up from germline, CDR1 is MNHEY and CDR2 is SVGAGI. CDR3 nucleotide sequence: TGTGCCAGCAGCCGACAGGGCGTCTTGACTGAAGCTTTCTTT. Translating gives CASSRQGVLTEAFF.

The rearrangement links TRBV5-6 to TRBJ2-7; D remains ambiguous. The germline V gene has CDR1 SGHDT and CDR2 YYEEEE. There are 14 residues in the CDR3. Between the trimmed V and J ends, which lost 3 bases and 6 bases, there was a span of 16 bases. In DNA form, the CDR3 reads TGTGCCAGCAGCTATATGACCGGGCTCCGCGAGCAGTACTTC. Its translation: CASSYMTGLREQYF.

The V and J genes are TRBV6-6 and TRBJ2-7; 9 bases match TRBD2. This CDR3 is 15 amino acids long. The germline CDR1 and CDR2 sequences are MNHNY and SVGAGI (reference sequence). Trimming at V came to 2 bases and at J to 7 bases, leaving 9 bases not matched to a gene. CDR3 loop: CASSYAVAGAGEQYF. CDR3 sequence (DNA): TGTGCCAGCAGTTACGCGGTAGCGGGGGCGGGGGAGCAGTACTTC.

V and J are TRBV6-5 and TRBJ1-6; D is perhaps TRBD1 (6 bases). The V gene lost 6 bases and the J gene lost 5 bases, with 14 bases spanning the gap. The CDR3 sequence is 15 residues long. Germline CDR1 MNHEY, CDR2 SVGAGI. The CDR3 sequence is CASRLGGANNSPLHF. CDR3 nucleotide sequence: TGTGCCAGCAGACTGGGGGGGGCAAATAATTCACCCCTCCACTTT.

The chain uses TRBV5-8 and TRBJ2-3; D uncertain. V was pared by 0 bases and J by 4 bases, with 15 bases between. The CDR3 runs 16 residues. Germline values: CDR1 SGHTS, CDR2 YDEGEE. The CDR3 loop reads CASSLGFGSLADTQYF. The CDR3 region has the DNA TGTGCCAGCAGCTTGGGTTTTGGGTCCTTGGCAGATACGCAGTATTTT.

CDR3 residues: CASRTGEYSNQPQHF. CDR3 coding DNA: TGCGCCAGCCGCACAGGGGAGTATAGCAATCAGCCCCAGCATTTT. This chain connects TRBV10-2 to TRBJ1-5; the match to TRBD1 covers 7 bases. CDR1 and CDR2 from the germline V gene are WSHSY and SAAADI. The CDR3 has 15 amino acids. With 8 bases clipped from V and 0 bases from J, the junction kept 7 bases outside the gene matches.

This sequence joins TRBV19 and TRBJ2-1; 7 positions match TRBD1. CDR1 LNHDA and CDR2 SQIVND come from the germline V gene (reference sequence). The CDR3 spans 15 residues. V lost 3 bases to trimming and J lost 0 bases; unmatched junction nucleotides: 2. CDR3 protein: CASSIRTGSYNEQFF. CDR3 nucleotide sequence: TGTGCCAGTAGTATTAGGACAGGCTCCTACAATGAGCAGTTCTTC.

The chain employs TRBV30 and TRBJ1-1; D is possibly TRBD1 (6 bases). Trimming cost V 3 bases and J 1 base, with 9 bases left between them. The germline V gene has CDR1 GTSNPN and CDR2 SVGIG (reference sequence). The CDR3 is made up of 13 amino acids. The CDR3 sequence is CAWRRGGNTEAFF. The CDR3 region has the DNA TGTGCCTGGAGAAGGGGGGGGAACACTGAAGCTTTCTTT. Using reference TRBV30 and TRBJ1-1 for the parts outside the CDR3, the full variable domain is SQTIHQWPATLVQPVGSPLSLECTVEGTSNPNLYWYRQAAGRGLQLLFYSVGIGQISSEVPQNLSASRPQDRQFILSSKKLLLSDSGFYLCAWRRGGNTEAFFGQGTRLTVV.

The chain links TRBV19 to TRBJ2-1; 10 positions agree with TRBD1. The length of the CDR3 is 13 residues. With V trimmed by 6 bases and J by 5 bases, 1 base remained unmatched. Germline assignment: CDR1 LNHDA and CDR2 SQIVND (reference sequence). This CDR3 is CASRGQGNNEQFF. CDR3 nucleotide sequence: TGTGCCAGTAGGGGACAGGGGAACAATGAGCAGTTCTTC.

Only one count was recorded for this clone. This chain joins TRBV5-6 and TRBJ2-3; the match to TRBD2 covers 13 bases. The CDR3 runs to 16 residues. CDR1 is SGHDT, CDR2 YYEEEE, per germline. Trimming took 2 bases from V and 6 from J; bases not matched to a gene: 6. This CDR3 reads CASSLTSGRASDTQYF. CDR3 in DNA: TGTGCCAGCAGCTTAACTAGCGGGAGGGCCTCGGATACGCAGTATTTT. The full variable domain, its missing parts supplied by reference TRBV5-6 and TRBJ2-3, is DAGVTQSPTHLIKTRGQQVTLRCSPKSGHDTVSWYQQALGQGPQFIFQYYEEEERQRGNFPDRFSGHQFPNYSSELNVNALLLGDSALYLCASSLTSGRASDTQYFGPGTRLTVL.

The CDR3 protein is CASSFDRAVEAFF. The DNA for the CDR3 is TGTGCCAGCTCATTTGACAGGGCGGTTGAAGCTTTCTTT. V and J are TRBV18 and TRBJ1-1; 7 bases align to TRBD1. Trimming took 5 bases from V and 7 from J; bases not matched to a gene: 7. This CDR3 is 13 amino acids long. Germline V gene lookup returns CDR1 KGHSH and CDR2 LQKENI. The whole variable domain, remainder taken from reference TRBV18 and TRBJ1-1, is NAGVMQNPRHLVRRRGQEARLRCSPMKGHSHVYWYRQLPEEGLKFMVYLQKENIIDESGMPKERFSAEFPKEGPSILRIQQVVRGDSAAYFCASSFDRAVEAFFGQGTRLTVV.

V and J are TRBV4-1 and TRBJ2-7; weak D call: TRBD1 (6 bases). Per germline, CDR1 MGHRA and CDR2 YSYEKL. V was clipped by 0 bases and J by 1 base, with 13 bases between them. CDR3 length: 16 amino acids. The DNA of the CDR3 is TGCGCCAGCAGCCAAGATTGGCCAGGGGAGTCCTACGAGCAGTACTTC. Translation: CASSQDWPGESYEQYF.

This chain's CDR3 is CASSYSGGSYEQYF. The CDR3 DNA reads TGCGCCAGCAGCTATAGCGGGGGGAGCTACGAGCAGTACTTC. The chain carries TRBV5-1 and TRBJ2-7, with 10 bases matching TRBD2. Looked up from germline, CDR1 is SGHRS and CDR2 is YFSETQ. The CDR3 length is 14 residues. After removal of 3 bases from V and 3 bases from J, the junction contained 3 bases not matched to a gene.

This chain joins TRBV2 and TRBJ1-2; TRBD1 aligns across 9 bases. Germline CDR1 SNHLY, CDR2 FYNNEI. V was pared by 7 bases and J by 8 bases, with 11 bases of the junction left unmatched. The CDR3 spans 14 residues. The chain's CDR3 is CASTGQGTANGYTF. CDR3 sequence (DNA): TGTGCCAGCACTGGACAGGGGACTGCCAACGGCTACACCTTC.

The chain has TRBV2 and TRBJ2-3; D is possibly TRBD1 or TRBD2 (6 bases each). V dropped 3 bases and J dropped 0 bases, with 28 bases sitting between them. Germline V CDR1 and CDR2: SNHLY, FYNNEI. The CDR3 length is 21 residues. This CDR3 reads CASSDPGGEDVGGSSTDTQYF. Written as DNA, the CDR3 is TGTGCCAGCAGTGATCCCGGGGGCGAGGATGTCGGGGGCTCTAGCACAGATACGCAGTATTTT.

The rearrangement uses TRBV10-2 and TRBJ2-2; D is perhaps TRBD2 (5 bases). The V gene's germline CDR1 is WSHSY and CDR2 SAAADI. V was clipped by 3 bases and J by 2 bases, with 7 bases between them. This CDR3 is built from 14 residues. For the CDR3, the DNA is TGCGCCAGCAGTGACGGACTCAACACCGGGGAGCTGTTTTTT. It encodes CASSDGLNTGELFF.

The chain recombines TRBV27 with TRBJ2-3; the D gene is possibly TRBD2 (7 bases). The V gene lost 4 bases and the J gene lost 2 bases, with 16 bases spanning the gap. The length of the CDR3 is 16 residues. Germline CDR1 MNHEY, CDR2 SMNVEV (reference sequence). The CDR3 DNA reads as TGTGCCAGCAGTTCCTCCGGGGCGGGGGCCACAGATACGCAGTATTTT. It is translated as CASSSSGAGATDTQYF.

This rearrangement joins TRBV7-9 to TRBJ1-1, with TRBD1 identical over 9 bases. Germline V CDR1 and CDR2: SEHNR, FQNEAQ (reference sequence). The CDR3 runs 18 residues. V shed 1 base and J 3 bases; nucleotides not matched to a gene: 12. The CDR3: CASSLVGQGRRTHTEAFF. CDR3 in DNA: TGTGCCAGCAGCTTAGTGGGACAGGGTCGTAGAACCCACACTGAAGCTTTCTTT. Variable domain in full (rest from reference TRBV7-9 and TRBJ1-1): DTGVSQNPRHKITKRGQNVTFRCDPISEHNRLYWYRQTLGQGPEFLTYFQNEAQLEKSRLLSDRFSAERPKGSFSTLEIQRTEQGDSAMYLCASSLVGQGRRTHTEAFFGQGTRLTVV.